This note documents a single TCR beta chain sequence. Between the trimmed V and J ends, which lost 8 bases and 0 bases, there was a span of 13 bases. Germline assignment: CDR1 MNHEY and CDR2 SVGAGI. CDR3 length: 14 amino acids. This sample stems from a study of blood T cell repertoires in COVID-19. Study in general: Donors in the United States, Italy and Spain gave samples during acute or convalescent COVID-19. T cells, B-cell-depleted T cells, or PBMCs supplied cDNA or gDNA.

Profiling relied on immunoSEQ multiplex PCR, and the TCRdb table lists in-frame clones only, not all of them. The sample lists 350,000 to 450,000 clones, over 75% seen once, with about 1.6% in the top ten. V usage is TRBV6-5 and J usage is TRBJ1-1; TRBD1 might be the D (5 bases). The source material was peripheral blood. The sequence was collected from a woman aged 40 to 50 with COVID-19, enrolled during active disease. This CDR3 is CASSIPGVNTEAFF. DNA for the CDR3: TGTGCCAGCTCAATTCCGGGGGTGAACACTGAAGCTTTCTTT.